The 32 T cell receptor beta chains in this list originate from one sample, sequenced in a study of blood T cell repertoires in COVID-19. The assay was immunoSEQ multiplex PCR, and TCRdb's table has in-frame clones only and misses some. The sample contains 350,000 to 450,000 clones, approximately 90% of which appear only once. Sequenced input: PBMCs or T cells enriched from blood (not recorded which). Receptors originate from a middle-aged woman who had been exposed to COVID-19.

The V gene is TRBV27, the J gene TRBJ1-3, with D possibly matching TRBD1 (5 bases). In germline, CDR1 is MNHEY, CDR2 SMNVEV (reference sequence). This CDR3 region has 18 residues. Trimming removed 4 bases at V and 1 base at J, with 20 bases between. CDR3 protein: CASSSTSRVSRSGNTIYF. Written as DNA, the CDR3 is TGTGCCAGCAGTTCCACTTCCAGGGTCAGTCGTTCTGGAAACACCATATATTTT.

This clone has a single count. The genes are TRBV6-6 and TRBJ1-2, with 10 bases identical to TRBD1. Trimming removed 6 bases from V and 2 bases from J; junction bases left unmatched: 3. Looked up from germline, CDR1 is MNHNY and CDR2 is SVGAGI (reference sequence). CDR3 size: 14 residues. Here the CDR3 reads CASRTGGVNYGYTF. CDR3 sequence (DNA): TGTGCCAGCAGGACAGGGGGCGTCAACTATGGCTACACCTTC.

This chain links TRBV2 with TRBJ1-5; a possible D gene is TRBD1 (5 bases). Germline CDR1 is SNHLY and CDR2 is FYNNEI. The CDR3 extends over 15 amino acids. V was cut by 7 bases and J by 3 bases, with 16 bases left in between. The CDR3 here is CASTLRSGYNQPQHF. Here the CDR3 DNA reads TGTGCCAGCACCCTTAGATCAGGGTACAATCAGCCCCAGCATTTT.

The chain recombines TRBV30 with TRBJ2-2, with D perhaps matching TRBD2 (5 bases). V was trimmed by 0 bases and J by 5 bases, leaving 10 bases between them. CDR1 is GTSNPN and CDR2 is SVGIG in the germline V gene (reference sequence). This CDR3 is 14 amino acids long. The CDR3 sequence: CAWSVGGVTGELFF. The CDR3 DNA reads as TGTGCCTGGAGTGTCGGAGGAGTAACCGGGGAGCTGTTTTTT.

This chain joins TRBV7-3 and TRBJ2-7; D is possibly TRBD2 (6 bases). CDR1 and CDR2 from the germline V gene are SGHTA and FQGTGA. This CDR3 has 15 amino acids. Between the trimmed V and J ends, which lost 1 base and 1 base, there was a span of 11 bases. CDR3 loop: CASSLKAGPSYEQYF. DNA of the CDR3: TGTGCCAGCAGCTTAAAGGCGGGACCGTCCTACGAGCAGTACTTC.

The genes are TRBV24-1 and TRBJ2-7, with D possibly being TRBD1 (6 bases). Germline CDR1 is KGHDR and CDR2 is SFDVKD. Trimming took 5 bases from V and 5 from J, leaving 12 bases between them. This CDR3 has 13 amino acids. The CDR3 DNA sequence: TGTGCCACCAGTGTCAGAAAGGGGGACGAGCAGTACTTC. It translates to CATSVRKGDEQYF.

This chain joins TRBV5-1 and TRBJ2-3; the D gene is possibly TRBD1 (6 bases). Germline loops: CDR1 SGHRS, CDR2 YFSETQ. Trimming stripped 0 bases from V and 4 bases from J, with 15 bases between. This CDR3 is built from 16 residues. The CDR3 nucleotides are TGCGCCAGCAGCTTGGTCGGGACAAGTGCTTCAGATACGCAGTATTTT. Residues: CASSLVGTSASDTQYF.

CDR3 sequence: CATSRDGGRGYGYTF. In DNA form, the CDR3 reads TGTGCCACCAGCAGAGATGGGGGGAGAGGTTATGGCTACACCTTC. The chain couples TRBV15 to TRBJ1-2, with a possible D match to TRBD1 (5 bases). Germline V gene lookup returns CDR1 LNHNV and CDR2 YYDKDF (reference sequence). The CDR3 is made up of 15 amino acids. Trimming stripped 0 bases from V and 5 bases from J, with 13 bases between.

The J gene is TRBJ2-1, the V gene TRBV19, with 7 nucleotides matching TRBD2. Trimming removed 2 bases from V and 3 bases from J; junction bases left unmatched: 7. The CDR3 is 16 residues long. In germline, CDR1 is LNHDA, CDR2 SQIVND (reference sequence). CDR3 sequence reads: CASSITTGGGYNEQFF. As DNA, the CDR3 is TGTGCCAGTAGTATAACAACGGGAGGAGGCTACAATGAGCAGTTCTTC.

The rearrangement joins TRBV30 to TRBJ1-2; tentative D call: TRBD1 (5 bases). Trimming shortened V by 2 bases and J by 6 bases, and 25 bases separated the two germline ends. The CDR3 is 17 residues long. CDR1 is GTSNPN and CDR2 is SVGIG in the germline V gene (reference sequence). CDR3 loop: CAWSPQGSLTEAHGYTF. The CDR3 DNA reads TGTGCCTGGAGTCCCCAAGGGTCGTTGACAGAAGCGCATGGCTACACCTTC.

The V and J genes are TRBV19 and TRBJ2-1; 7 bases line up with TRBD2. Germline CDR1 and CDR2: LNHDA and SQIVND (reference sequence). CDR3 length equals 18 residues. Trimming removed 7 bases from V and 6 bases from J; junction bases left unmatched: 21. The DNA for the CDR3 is TGTGCCAGTACCCCCTTGGGCGGGCCGAAAGGCGGGGGCAATGAGCAGTTCTTC. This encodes CASTPLGGPKGGGNEQFF.

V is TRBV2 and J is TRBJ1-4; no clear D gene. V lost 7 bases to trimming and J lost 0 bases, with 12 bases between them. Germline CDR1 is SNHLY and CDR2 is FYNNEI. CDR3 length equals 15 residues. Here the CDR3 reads CASKREQSTNEKLFF. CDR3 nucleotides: TGTGCCAGCAAACGAGAACAGTCAACTAATGAAAAACTGTTTTTT.

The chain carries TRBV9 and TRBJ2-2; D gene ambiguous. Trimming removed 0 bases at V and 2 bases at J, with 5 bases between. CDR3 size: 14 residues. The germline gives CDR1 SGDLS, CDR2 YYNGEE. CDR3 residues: CASSVVANTGELFF. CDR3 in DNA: TGTGCCAGCAGCGTAGTGGCAAACACCGGGGAGCTGTTTTTT.

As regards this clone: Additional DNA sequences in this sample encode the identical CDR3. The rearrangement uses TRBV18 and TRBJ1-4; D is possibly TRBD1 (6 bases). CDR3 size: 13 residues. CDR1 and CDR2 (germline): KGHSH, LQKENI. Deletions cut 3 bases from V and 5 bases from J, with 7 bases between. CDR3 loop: CASSPGQNEKLFF. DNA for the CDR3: TGTGCCAGCTCACCCGGACAGAATGAAAAACTGTTTTTT.

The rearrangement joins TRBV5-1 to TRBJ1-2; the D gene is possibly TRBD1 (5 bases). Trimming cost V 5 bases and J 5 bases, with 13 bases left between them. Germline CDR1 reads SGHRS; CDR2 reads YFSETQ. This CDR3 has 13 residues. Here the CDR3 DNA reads TGCGCCAGCAGGCAGGGTTTAGGTTATGGCTACACCTTC. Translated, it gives CASRQGLGYGYTF.

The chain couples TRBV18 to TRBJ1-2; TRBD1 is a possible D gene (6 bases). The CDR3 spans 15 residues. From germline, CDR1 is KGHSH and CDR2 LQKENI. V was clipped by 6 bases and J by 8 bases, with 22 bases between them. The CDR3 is CASSADGGGGAGYTF. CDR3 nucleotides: TGTGCCAGCTCCGCCGATGGGGGGGGCGGAGCCGGCTACACCTTC.

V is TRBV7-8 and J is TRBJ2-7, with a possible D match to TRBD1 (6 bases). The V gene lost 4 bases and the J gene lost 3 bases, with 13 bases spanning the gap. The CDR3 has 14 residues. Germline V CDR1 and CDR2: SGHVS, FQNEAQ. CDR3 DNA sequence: TGTGCCAGCAGCTACGGGACACAAAGCTACGAGCAGTACTTC. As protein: CASSYGTQSYEQYF.

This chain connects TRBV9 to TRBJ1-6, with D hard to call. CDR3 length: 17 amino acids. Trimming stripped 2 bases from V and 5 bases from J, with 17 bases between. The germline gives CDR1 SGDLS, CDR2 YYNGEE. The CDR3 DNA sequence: TGTGCCAGCAGCGTTGTGCCAGAGGGTCCCAATAATTCACCCCTCCACTTT. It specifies CASSVVPEGPNNSPLHF.

CDR3 DNA sequence: TGTGCCGGAGCCGGGACAGGTCTTAGCAATCAGCCCCAGCATTTT. This sequence encodes CAGAGTGLSNQPQHF. J is TRBJ1-5 and V is TRBV9, with TRBD1 identical over 8 bases. This CDR3 contains 15 residues. Germline V gene lookup returns CDR1 SGDLS and CDR2 YYNGEE. The trim removed 10 bases at V and 0 bases at J, leaving 9 bases unmatched.

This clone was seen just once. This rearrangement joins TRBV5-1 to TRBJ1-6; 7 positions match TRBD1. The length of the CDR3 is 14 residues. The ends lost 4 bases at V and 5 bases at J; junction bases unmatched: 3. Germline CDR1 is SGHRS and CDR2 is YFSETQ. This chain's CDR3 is CASSKTGDNSPLHF. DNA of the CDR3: TGCGCCAGCAGCAAAACAGGGGATAATTCACCCCTCCACTTT.

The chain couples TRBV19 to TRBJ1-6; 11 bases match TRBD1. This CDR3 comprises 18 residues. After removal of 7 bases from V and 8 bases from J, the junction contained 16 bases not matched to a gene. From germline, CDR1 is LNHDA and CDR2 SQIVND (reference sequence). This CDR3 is CASTTKRPGTGGYSPLHF. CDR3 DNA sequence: TGTGCCAGTACCACCAAAAGGCCCGGGACAGGGGGGTATTCACCCCTCCACTTT. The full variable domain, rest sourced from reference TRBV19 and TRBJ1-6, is DGGITQSPKYLFRKEGQNVTLSCEQNLNHDAMYWYRQDPGQGLRLIYYSQIVNDFQKGDIAEGYSVSREKKESFPLTVTSAQKNPTAFYLCASTTKRPGTGGYSPLHFGNGTRLTVT.

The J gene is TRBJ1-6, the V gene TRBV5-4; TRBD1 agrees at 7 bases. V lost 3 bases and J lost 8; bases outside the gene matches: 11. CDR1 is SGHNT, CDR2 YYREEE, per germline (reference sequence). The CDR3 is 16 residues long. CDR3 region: CASSSTDRARDSPLHF. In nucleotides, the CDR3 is TGTGCCAGCAGCTCAACTGACAGGGCGAGAGATTCACCCCTCCACTTT.

Here the CDR3 DNA reads TGTGCCAGCAGCTTAGAAGGAACAGGGACCGGTGAAAAACTGTTTTTT. Translation: CASSLEGTGTGEKLFF. The V gene is TRBV13, the J gene TRBJ1-4; tentatively, D is TRBD1 (6 bases). Per germline, CDR1 PRHDT and CDR2 FYEKMQ (reference sequence). The CDR3 contains 16 residues. V was trimmed by 1 base and J by 7 bases, leaving 16 bases between them.

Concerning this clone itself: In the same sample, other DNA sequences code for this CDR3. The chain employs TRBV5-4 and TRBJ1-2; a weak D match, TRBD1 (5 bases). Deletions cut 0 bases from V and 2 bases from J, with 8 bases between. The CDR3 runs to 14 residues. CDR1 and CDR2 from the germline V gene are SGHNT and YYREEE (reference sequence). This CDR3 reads CASSLESGNYGYTF. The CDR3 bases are TGTGCCAGCAGCTTGGAATCAGGGAACTATGGCTACACCTTC.

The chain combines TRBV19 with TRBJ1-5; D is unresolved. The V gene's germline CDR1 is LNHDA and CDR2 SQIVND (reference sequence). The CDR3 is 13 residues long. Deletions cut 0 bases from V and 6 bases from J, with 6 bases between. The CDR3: CASSIEARQPQHF. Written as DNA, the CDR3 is TGTGCCAGTAGTATAGAGGCCCGTCAGCCCCAGCATTTT.

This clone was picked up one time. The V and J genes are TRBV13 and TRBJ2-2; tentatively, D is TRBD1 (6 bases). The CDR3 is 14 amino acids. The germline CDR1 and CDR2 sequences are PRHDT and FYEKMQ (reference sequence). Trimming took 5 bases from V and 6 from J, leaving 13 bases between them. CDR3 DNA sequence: TGTGCCAGCAGCCTCCTACAGGGATCCGGGGAGCTGTTTTTT. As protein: CASSLLQGSGELFF.

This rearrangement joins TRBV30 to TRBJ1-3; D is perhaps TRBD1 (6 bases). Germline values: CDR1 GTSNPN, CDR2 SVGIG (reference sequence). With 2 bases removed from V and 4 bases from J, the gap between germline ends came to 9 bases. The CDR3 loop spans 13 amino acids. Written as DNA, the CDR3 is TGTGCCTGGAGTCAAGACAGGGGAAACACCATATATTTT. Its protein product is CAWSQDRGNTIYF. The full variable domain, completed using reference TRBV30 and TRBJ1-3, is SQTIHQWPATLVQPVGSPLSLECTVEGTSNPNLYWYRQAAGRGLQLLFYSVGIGQISSEVPQNLSASRPQDRQFILSSKKLLLSDSGFYLCAWSQDRGNTIYFGEGSWLTVV.

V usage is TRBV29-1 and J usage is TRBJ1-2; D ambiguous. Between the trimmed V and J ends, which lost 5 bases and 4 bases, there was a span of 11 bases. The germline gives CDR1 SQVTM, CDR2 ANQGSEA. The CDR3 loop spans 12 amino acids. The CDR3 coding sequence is TGCAGCGTTTTTGCCCCGAGCTATGGCTACACCTTC. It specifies CSVFAPSYGYTF.

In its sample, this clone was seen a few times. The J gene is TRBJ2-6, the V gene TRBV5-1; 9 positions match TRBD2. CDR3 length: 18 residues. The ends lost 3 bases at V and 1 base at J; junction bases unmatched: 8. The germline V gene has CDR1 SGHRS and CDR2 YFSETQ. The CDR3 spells CASSSGLALRSGANVLTF. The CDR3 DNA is TGCGCCAGCAGCTCGGGACTAGCACTCCGTTCTGGGGCCAACGTCCTGACTTTC.

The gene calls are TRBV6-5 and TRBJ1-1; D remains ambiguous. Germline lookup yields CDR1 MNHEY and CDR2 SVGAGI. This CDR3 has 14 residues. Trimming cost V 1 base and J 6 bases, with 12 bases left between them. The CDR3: CASSYLAGGAEAFF. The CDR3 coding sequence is TGTGCCAGCAGTTACTTGGCGGGTGGAGCTGAAGCTTTCTTT.

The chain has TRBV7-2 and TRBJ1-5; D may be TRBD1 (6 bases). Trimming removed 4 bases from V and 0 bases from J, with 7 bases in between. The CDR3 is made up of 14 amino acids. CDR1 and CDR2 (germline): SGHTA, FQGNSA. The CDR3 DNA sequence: TGTGCCAGCAGCTCAGGGGCTAGCAATCAGCCCCAGCATTTT. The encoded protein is CASSSGASNQPQHF.

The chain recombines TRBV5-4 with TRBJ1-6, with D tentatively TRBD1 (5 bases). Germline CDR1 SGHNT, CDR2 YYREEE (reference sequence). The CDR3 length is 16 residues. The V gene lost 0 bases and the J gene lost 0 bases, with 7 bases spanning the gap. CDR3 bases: TGTGCCAGCAGCTTGGGGGGGGACTCCTATAATTCACCCCTCCACTTT. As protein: CASSLGGDSYNSPLHF.